The TCR beta chain under discussion was sequenced for a study of CD8+ T cells in alopecia areata. As for treatment: oral pan-JAK inhibitor, 5-10 mg twice daily. Germline V gene lookup returns CDR1 SGHRS and CDR2 YFSETQ. CDR3 length: 15 residues. V gave up 4 bases and J gave up 1 base, with 14 bases separating them. Extracted RNA was reverse transcribed into cDNA, the sequencing template. The assay was immunoSEQ multiplex PCR, and TCRdb's table has in-frame clones only and misses some. The sample gives under 350,000 clones, roughly 64% of which show up once; more than 1.5% is in the top ten. The receptor was derived from a human donor with alopecia areata. The chain couples TRBV5-1 to TRBJ2-5; perhaps TRBD1 as D (6 bases). This specimen consisted of CD4+ T cells sorted from blood, obtained at week 24, from a patient treated with tofacitinib. The chain's CDR3 is CASSIEGHTQETQYF. The DNA of the CDR3 is TGCGCCAGCAGCATCGAGGGACATACCCAAGAGACCCAGTACTTC.